This entry describes one T cell receptor (beta chain). This clone occurred once. Its antigen is not yet known. The junction and the germline gene differ at one end; a read error may be behind it. The germline V gene (reference sequence) yields LNHNV for CDR1 and YYDKDF for CDR2. Including cysteine and phenylalanine, the CDR3 has 13 amino acids. The CDR3 DNA has 39 bases and is translated from base 1. The sample's time point label, decoded: baseline before first vaccination. Vaccinee samples came from UK trials COV001 and COV002, including a single-blind randomized controlled phase 2/3 trial of AZD1222 (ChAdOx1 nCoV-19) in healthy adults. Trial participant PBMC samples were collected at day 0 and day 28 after the second dose for TCRbeta chain sequencing. The sample comes from a study of T cell responses to AZD1222 COVID-19 vaccine (dated by TCRdb to the early 2020s). A note on the overall study: AZD1222 recipients whose second dose came at about 4 weeks and those whose second dose came at about 12 weeks were combined into one group, since spike-specific TCR depth and breadth did not differ between the two schedules. A total of approximately 250 trial participants underwent TCR sequencing, of whom 207 had received two doses of AZD1222 and about 25 had received two doses of the MenACWY control vaccine. Trial participants were enrolled by age into subgroups of 18-55, 56-69 and 70-plus years, and around 140, 26 and 57 TCR-sequenced participants, respectively, were included in these subgroups.

The CDR3 regions of human TCRbeta chains were analyzed by immunosequencing. The authors processed their data as follows. TCRs in the repertoires were compared against a reference library of SARS-CoV-2-specific TCRs that had been generated with the MIRA antigen-specificity platform. Breadth was defined as the fraction of unique TCRs that were SARS-CoV-2-associated, and depth was defined as the fraction of total T cells that were SARS-CoV-2-associated. Using the MIRA data, each spike-specific TCR was assigned both to the spike region to which the TCR was reactive and to a CD4 or CD8 class. Log10-transformed breadth and depth values were compared by one-way ANOVA with Sidak's multiple comparisons tests. Sourced from immuneACCESS, this table was stored by TCRdb with only in-frame sequences that have V and J called. A share of the clones is absent; for the studies checked, an unresolved V gene accounts for under half, and the remainder has no known explanation. Clonal size and the V and J genes are those of that table, whereas D and trimming came from the DNA. The table for this sample lists 80,000 to 130,000 clones; roughly nine tenths of them were counted only once. Over 15% of the sample is taken by the ten largest.

What the work shows at the level of the full study, not this receptor alone: Reportedly, almost half of the unique spike-specific TCRs recognized epitopes lying outside the regions that are mutated in the B.1.351 and B.1.1.7 variants. The 56-69-year group was small, and its depth increase did not reach significance, likely because of low power. Because no day 14 peak-response samples were available, repertoires were characterized only after the peak T cell response. Only five or six AZD1222 recipients were SARS-CoV-2 seropositive at baseline, limiting conclusions about previously exposed vaccinees. Most participants were white British and females outnumbered males, and the authors suggested that clonal diversity may have been underestimated. Vaccine-associated CD4 TCRs spanned the whole spike protein, with dominant responses in regions 160-218 and 743-854. After two AZD1222 doses, both the breadth and the depth of spike-specific TCRs were significantly higher than at day 0 and than in MenACWY recipients.

The receptor was isolated from an adult in good health. Sequenced material: peripheral blood, taken on day 0 of AZD1222 vaccination. The chain is assembled from TRBV15 and TRBJ2-1; the D gene lacks a confident call. The CDR3 reads as follows: CATTSANYNEQFF. The DNA sequence is TGTGCTACCACCAGCGCCAACTACAATGAGCAGTTCTTC.